The clone carrying this T cell receptor beta chain has a handful of counts. This record comes from a study of blood T cells in healthy people across ages. Study overall: Through template switching, about one barcoded beta molecule was captured per two T cells, as measured in model experiments.

A J-beta primer mix and a sample-barcoded 5' primer were used in a second PCR of roughly 6 to 12 cycles. Through a template-switch adaptor with 12 random nucleotides, each cDNA molecule received a tag. One entry per CDR3 protein results from TCRdb running MiXCR on the 5' RACE reads. Found here are hundreds of thousands of distinct CDR3 sequences, 55% to 70% of them singletons; the top ten hold 20% to 25%. The material sequenced was blood. This receptor was identified in a man aged 25 to 45 in good health.

In DNA, the CDR3 is TGTGCCGTCGACCCCACAGGGTCTGGGGCCAACGTCCTGACTTTC. Translation gives CAVDPTGSGANVLTF. This chain connects TRBV6-6 to TRBJ2-6, with D maybe TRBD1 (6 bases). The V gene lost 11 bases and the J gene lost 1 base, with 15 bases spanning the gap. Germline CDR1 and CDR2: MNHNY and SVGAGI (reference sequence). The CDR3 is 15 amino acids.